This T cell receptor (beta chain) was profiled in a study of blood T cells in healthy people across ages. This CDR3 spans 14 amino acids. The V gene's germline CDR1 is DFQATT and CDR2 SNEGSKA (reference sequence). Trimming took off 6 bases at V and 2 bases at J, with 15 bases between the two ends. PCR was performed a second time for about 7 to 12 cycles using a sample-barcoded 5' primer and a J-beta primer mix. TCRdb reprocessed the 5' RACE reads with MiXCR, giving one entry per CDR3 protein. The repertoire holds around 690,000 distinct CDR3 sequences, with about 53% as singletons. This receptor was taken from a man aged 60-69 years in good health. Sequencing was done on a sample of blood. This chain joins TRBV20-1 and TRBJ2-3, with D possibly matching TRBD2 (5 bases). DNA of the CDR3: TGCAGTGCCAAACCGGGCGGGTACACAGATACGCAGTATTTT. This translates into CSAKPGGYTDTQYF.